Listed below are T cell receptor beta chains from one sample, sequenced in a study of OX40 agonist ivuxolimab in advanced cancers. Libraries were prepared by immunoSEQ multiplex PCR; TCRdb keeps only in-frame clonotypes and omits some of them. The table includes about 83,000 clones, roughly nine tenths detected once. The sample was CD4+ or CD8+ T cells sorted from blood, taken in a trial of the OX40 agonist ivuxolimab. These receptors were obtained from an adult with an advanced solid tumor such as melanoma, head and neck, liver or kidney cancer. Each CDR3 is given with its conserved first and last residue. A D gene is named only where the DNA matches it firmly. Only part of the rows carry a size: once, few, many, or a class if the clone is expanded.

TRBV6-5	TRBJ2-3	NA	TRBD1	TGTGCCAGCAGTTGGACAGGGGGTGTACTTGATACGCAGTATTTT	CASSWTGGVLDTQYF
TRBV6-6	TRBJ2-5	NA	TRBD2	TGTGCCAGCAGTTACAGCCGGGAGGGCCGGGAGACCCAGTACTTC	CASSYSREGRETQYF
TRBV6-1	TRBJ1-2	NA	NA	TGTGCCAGCAGTGAACCGTCTGCTTTCTATGGCTACACCTTC	CASSEPSAFYGYTF
TRBV2	TRBJ1-3	NA	TRBD1	TGTGCCAGCAGAACGACAGGGGGCGCAGGCGACACCATATATTTT	CASRTTGGAGDTIYF
TRBV9	TRBJ2-4	NA	NA	TGTGCCAGCAGCCTCCGTCAACTAGGGAATATTCAGTACTTC	CASSLRQLGNIQYF
TRBV11-3	TRBJ2-1	NA	TRBD2	TGTGCCAGCAGCTTTAGTTTAGCGGGAGTATGGGGCAATGAGCAGTTCTTC	CASSFSLAGVWGNEQFF
TRBV30	TRBJ1-1	NA	NA	TGTGCCAGCAGCGTAGGGGACGGCACTGAAGCTTTCTTT	CASSVGDGTEAFF
TRBV6-5	TRBJ2-1	NA	NA	TGTGCCAGCAGTTACCTCGAGTCCTACAATGAGCAGTTCTTC	CASSYLESYNEQFF
TRBV13	TRBJ2-3	NA	NA	TGTGCCAGCAGCTTAGCGTCCAGCACAGATACGCAGTATTTT	CASSLASSTDTQYF
TRBV28	TRBJ1-2	NA	NA	TGTGCCAGCATTGCGGGAGGGCTTGCCTATGGCTACACCTTC	CASIAGGLAYGYTF
TRBV4-2	TRBJ2-1	NA	TRBD2	TGTGCCAGCAGCCAAGATTCCCCGAGACTAGCGGGAGTTAAAGCCTCAATCAATGAGCAGTTCTTC	CASSQDSPRLAGVKASINEQFF
TRBV28	TRBJ2-7	NA	TRBD1	TGTGCCAGCAGTCCGGGACAGTTTTACGAGCAGTACTTC	CASSPGQFYEQYF
TRBV4-2	TRBJ2-2	NA	NA	TGTGCCAGCAGCCAAGAGACGGGAGATCCCCCCGGGGAGCTGTTTTTT	CASSQETGDPPGELFF
TRBV29-1	TRBJ2-1	NA	TRBD2	TGCAGCGTTGTTGCGGGAGGGCCCAGTGAGCAGTTCTTC	CSVVAGGPSEQFF
TRBV27	TRBJ2-1	NA	NA	TGTGCCAGCAGTTTAGGTCTCCCGAGTTATGAGCAGTTCTTC	CASSLGLPSYEQFF
TRBV23-1	TRBJ1-6	NA	NA	TGCGCCAGCAGTCAATCGTCAGATTATAATTCACCCCTCCACTTT	CASSQSSDYNSPLHF
TRBV19	TRBJ2-1	NA	NA	TGTGCCAGTTGCGATGGGAGTCTCGGCGGTCGGGGCTCCCACAATGAGCAGTTCTTC	CASCDGSLGGRGSHNEQFF
TRBV4-1	TRBJ1-2	large	NA	TGCGCCAGCAGCCAAGAAGGGTCTGGCTATGGCTACACCTTC	CASSQEGSGYGYTF
TRBV10-3	TRBJ2-3	NA	NA	TGTGCCATCAGTGATTCCACAGATACGCAGTATTTT	CAISDSTDTQYF
TRBV5-6	TRBJ1-1	NA	NA	TGTGCCAGCAGCTTTGTAAGGGGCACTGAAGCTTTCTTT	CASSFVRGTEAFF
TRBV11-2	TRBJ2-5	NA	NA	TGTGCCAGCAGCTTCCGGGGGCTTGAGACCCAGTACTTC	CASSFRGLETQYF
TRBV30	TRBJ2-3	once	TRBD1	TGTGCCTGGAGTGTAGGGGACAGGGCTCCGCAGTATTTT	CAWSVGDRAPQYF
TRBV6-6	TRBJ2-1	NA	TRBD2	TGTGCCAGCAGTTACACTAGCGGAGCCTACAATGAGCAGTTCTTC	CASSYTSGAYNEQFF
TRBV7-9	TRBJ1-2	NA	TRBD1	TGTGCCAGCAGCTTAGCCCAGGGGGAACTTGCCTATGGCTACACCTTC	CASSLAQGELAYGYTF
TRBV25-1	TRBJ2-3	NA	TRBD2	TGTGCCAGCAGTGACCGACCTAGCGGACTTAGCACAGATACGCAGTATTTT	CASSDRPSGLSTDTQYF
TRBV4-2	TRBJ1-2	once	NA	TGTGCCAGCAGCCAAGTGACCCCTCGGGACTATGGCTACACCTTC	CASSQVTPRDYGYTF
TRBV6-5	TRBJ1-2	NA	NA	TGTGCCAGCAGTTACTCAGAAGGGTTAGGCTACACCTTC	CASSYSEGLGYTF
TRBV27	TRBJ1-1	NA	NA	TGTGCCAGCAGTTTGAACGGGGGGCGGGTCACTGAAGCTTTCTTT	CASSLNGGRVTEAFF